This T cell receptor (beta chain) was identified during a study of early stage breast cancer tumors. Background on the study: About 80% of the 16 invasive tumors were ER+, PR+ and HER2-. Among some 12 ER+/PR+/HER2- tumors, eight were ductal, four lobular. Average read coverage per sample was around 10-fold.

The CDR3 sequence is 12 residues long. The V segment lost 2 bases and the J segment 11 bases; nucleotides outside the gene matches: 6. Germline lookup yields CDR1 GTSNPN and CDR2 SVGIG (reference sequence). Data came from immunoSEQ multiplex PCR; TCRdb stores just in-frame clones and leaves some out. This sample has approximately 75,000 clones, with less than 90% found just once. This clone was seen only a few times. Sequencing was performed on blood. The chain couples TRBV30 to TRBJ1-1; 9 bases map to TRBD1. This TCR came from a person aged 35 to 50 with breast cancer. The CDR3 DNA is TGTGCCTGGAGTAGGATCGGACAGGGGGCTTTCTTT. It specifies CAWSRIGQGAFF.